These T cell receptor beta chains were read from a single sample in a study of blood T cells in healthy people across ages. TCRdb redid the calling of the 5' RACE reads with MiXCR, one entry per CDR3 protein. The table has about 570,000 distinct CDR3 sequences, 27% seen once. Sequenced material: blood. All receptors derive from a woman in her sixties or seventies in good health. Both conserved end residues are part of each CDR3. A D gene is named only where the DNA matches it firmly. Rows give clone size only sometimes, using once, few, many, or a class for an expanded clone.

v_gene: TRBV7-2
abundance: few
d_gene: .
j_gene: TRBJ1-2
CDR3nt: TGTGCCAGCAGCTTAGGGGCTCATAACTATGGCTACACCTTC
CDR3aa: CASSLGAHNYGYTF

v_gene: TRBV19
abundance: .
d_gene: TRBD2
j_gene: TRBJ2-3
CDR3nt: TGTGCCACAAGGAAGGGAGCCCTAACCCGGGGGGGAGCAGATACGCAGTATTTT
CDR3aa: CATRKGALTRGGADTQYF

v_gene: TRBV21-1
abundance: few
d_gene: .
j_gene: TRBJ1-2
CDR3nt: TGTGCCAGCAGCCCACATGACAGTTATGGCTACACCTTC
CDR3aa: CASSPHDSYGYTF

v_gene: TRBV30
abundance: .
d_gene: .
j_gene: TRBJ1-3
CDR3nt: TGTGCCTGGAGTGTGAGTGAGGGAAACACCATATATTTT
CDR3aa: CAWSVSEGNTIYF

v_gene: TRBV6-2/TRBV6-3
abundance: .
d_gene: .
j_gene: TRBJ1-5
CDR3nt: TGTGCCAGCAGCCAACCTCTTTCCGGGACCCAGCATTTT
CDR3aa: CASSQPLSGTQHF

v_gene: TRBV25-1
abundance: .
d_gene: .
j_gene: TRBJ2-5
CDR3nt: TGTGCCAGCAGTCCCCTTTGGGGGGCAGGAGAGACCCAGTACTTC
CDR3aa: CASSPLWGAGETQYF

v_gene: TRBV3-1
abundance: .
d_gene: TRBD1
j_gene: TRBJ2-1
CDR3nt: TGTGCCAGCAGCCAAAGGGGGCTCAATGAGCAGTTCTTC
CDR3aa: CASSQRGLNEQFF

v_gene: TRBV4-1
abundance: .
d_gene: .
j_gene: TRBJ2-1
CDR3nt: TGCGCCAGCAGCCAAGATCCTAGGAATGAGCAGTTCTTC
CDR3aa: CASSQDPRNEQFF

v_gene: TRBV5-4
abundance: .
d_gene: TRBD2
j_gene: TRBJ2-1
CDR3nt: TGTGCCAGCAGCTGGCCCTTGGGTAGACTAGCGGGTGCGGGTGAGCAGTTCTTC
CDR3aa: CASSWPLGRLAGAGEQFF

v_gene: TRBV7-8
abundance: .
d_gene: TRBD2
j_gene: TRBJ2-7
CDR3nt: TGTGCCAGCAGCCACCGGGAGGGAAGCTCCTACGAGCAGTACTTC
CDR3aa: CASSHREGSSYEQYF

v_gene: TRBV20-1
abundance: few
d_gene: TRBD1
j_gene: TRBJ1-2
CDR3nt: TGCAGTGCTAGCGACAGGGGTCGGAGCTATAGTGGCTACACCTTC
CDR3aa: CSASDRGRSYSGYTF

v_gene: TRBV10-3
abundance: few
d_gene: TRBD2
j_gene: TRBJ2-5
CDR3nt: TGTGCCATCAGTGGTATGGGACTAGCGAACCAAGAGACCCAGTACTTC
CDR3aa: CAISGMGLANQETQYF

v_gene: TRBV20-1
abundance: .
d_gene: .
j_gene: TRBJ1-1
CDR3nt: TGCAGTGCTAGAGGTAGCAGGGGGAACACTGAAGCTTTCTTT
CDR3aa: CSARGSRGNTEAFF

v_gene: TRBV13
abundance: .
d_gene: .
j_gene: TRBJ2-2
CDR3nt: TGTGCCAGCAGTTCAGGGTCATTTCGGGGGACCGGGGAGCTGTTTTTT
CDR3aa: CASSSGSFRGTGELFF

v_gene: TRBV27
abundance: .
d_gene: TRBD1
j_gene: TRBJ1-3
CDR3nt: TGTGCCAGCAGAGCCGGGACAGGCTCTTTTTCGGGAAACACCATATATTTT
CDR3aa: CASRAGTGSFSGNTIYF

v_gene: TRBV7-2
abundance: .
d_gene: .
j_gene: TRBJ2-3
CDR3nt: TGTGCCAGCAGCTCCAGGAGTAATACGCAGTATTTT
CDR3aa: CASSSRSNTQYF

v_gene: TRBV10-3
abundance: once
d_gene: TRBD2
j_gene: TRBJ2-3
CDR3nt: TGTGCCATCAGCTCCCAACTAGCGGGAGAAGCAGATACGCAGTATTTT
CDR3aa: CAISSQLAGEADTQYF

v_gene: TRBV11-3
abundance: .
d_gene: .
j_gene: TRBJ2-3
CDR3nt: TGTGCCTCGGGGGACAGCGGCACAGATACGCAGTATTTT
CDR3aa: CASGDSGTDTQYF

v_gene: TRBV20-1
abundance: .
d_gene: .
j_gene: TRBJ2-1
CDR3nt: TGCAGTGCTAGGCGGCTTAGCGGAAACAATGAGCAGTTCTTC
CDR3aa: CSARRLSGNNEQFF

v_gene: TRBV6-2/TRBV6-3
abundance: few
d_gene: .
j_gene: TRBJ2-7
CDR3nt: TGTGCCAGCAGTTTGCAGTCACGCTCCTACGAGCAGTACTTC
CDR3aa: CASSLQSRSYEQYF

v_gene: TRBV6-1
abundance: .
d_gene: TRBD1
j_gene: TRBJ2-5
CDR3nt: TGTGCCAGCACCGCCGGGACAGGGCAAGAGACCCAGTACTTC
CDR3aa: CASTAGTGQETQYF

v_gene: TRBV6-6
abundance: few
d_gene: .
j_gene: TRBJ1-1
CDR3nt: TGTGCCAGCCTGGACGGGTTGGGGACTGAAGCTTTCTTT
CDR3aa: CASLDGLGTEAFF

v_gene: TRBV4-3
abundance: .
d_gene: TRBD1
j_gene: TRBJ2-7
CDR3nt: TGCGCCAGCAGCCAGGGATCCACGACAGGGATCGACGAGCAGTACTTC
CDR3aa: CASSQGSTTGIDEQYF

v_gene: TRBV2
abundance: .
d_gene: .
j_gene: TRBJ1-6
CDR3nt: TGTGCCAGCCAAGACTTCCTTAATTCACCCCTCCACTTT
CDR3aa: CASQDFLNSPLHF

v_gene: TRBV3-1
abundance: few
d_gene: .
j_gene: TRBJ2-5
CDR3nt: TGTGCCAGCAGCCGGGTCGCGGGAAAAGAGACCCAGTACTTC
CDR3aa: CASSRVAGKETQYF

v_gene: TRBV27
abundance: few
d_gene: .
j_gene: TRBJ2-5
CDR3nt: TGTGCCAGCAGGCAGGAGGGGGCAGGGGAGACCCAGTACTTC
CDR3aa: CASRQEGAGETQYF

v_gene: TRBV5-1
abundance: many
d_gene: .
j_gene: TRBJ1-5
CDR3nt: TGCGCCAGCAGGGGGGGGATCAATCAGCCCCAGCATTTT
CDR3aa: CASRGGINQPQHF

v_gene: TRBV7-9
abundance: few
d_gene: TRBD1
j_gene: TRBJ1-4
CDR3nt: TGTGCCAGCAGCACGGGACAGGGGGCGAATAATGAAAAACTGTTTTTT
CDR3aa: CASSTGQGANNEKLFF

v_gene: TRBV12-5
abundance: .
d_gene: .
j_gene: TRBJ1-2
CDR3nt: TGTGCTAGTGGGAAGGAGGGTGGCTACACCTTC
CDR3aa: CASGKEGGYTF

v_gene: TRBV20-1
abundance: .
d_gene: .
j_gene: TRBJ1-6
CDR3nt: TGCAGCGCCCGGGTTCCGGACAGCAATTCACCCCTCCACTTT
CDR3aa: CSARVPDSNSPLHF

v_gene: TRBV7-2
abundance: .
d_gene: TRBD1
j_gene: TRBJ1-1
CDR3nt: TGTGCCGGCAGCTCCGGCGAGGGTGCAGGGGGCACTGAAGCTTTCTTT
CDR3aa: CAGSSGEGAGGTEAFF

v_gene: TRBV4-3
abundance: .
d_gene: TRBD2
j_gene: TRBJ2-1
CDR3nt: TGCGCCAGCAGCCAAGAACCGGGACTAACGTCCTACAATGAGCAGTTCTTC
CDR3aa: CASSQEPGLTSYNEQFF

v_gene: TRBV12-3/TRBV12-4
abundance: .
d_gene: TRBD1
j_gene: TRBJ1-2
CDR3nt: TGTGCCAGCAGAACACAGGGGGCGATAGGCTACACCTTC
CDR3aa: CASRTQGAIGYTF

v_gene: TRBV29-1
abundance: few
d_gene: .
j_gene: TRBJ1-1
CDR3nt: TGCAGCGTTGTTTCCAGGAACACTGAAGCTTTCTTT
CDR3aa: CSVVSRNTEAFF

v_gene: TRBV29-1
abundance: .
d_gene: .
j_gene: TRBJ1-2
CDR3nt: TGCAGCTCCCGGACAGAGAACTATGGCTACACCTTC
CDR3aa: CSSRTENYGYTF

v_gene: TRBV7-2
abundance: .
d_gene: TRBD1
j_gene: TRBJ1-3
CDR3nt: TGTGCCAGCAGCGAACAGGGACAGGCGAGCTCTGGAAACACCATATATTTT
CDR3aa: CASSEQGQASSGNTIYF

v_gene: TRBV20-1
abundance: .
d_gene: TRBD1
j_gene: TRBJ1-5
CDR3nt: TGCAGTGCTATCGGACAGGGTGATCAGCCCCAGCATTTT
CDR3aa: CSAIGQGDQPQHF

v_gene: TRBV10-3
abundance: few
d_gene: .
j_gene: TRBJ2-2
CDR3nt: TGTGCCATCAGTGAGTCATCGGGCCCCGGGGAGCTGTTTTTT
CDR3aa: CAISESSGPGELFF

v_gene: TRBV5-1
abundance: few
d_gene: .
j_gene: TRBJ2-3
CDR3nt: TGCGCCAGCAGCCGGGACTCCCAGTCCTCCACAGATACGCAGTATTTT
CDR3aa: CASSRDSQSSTDTQYF

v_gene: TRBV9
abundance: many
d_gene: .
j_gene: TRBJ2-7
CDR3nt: TGTGCCAGCAGCGGAACTAGCTCCTACGAGCAGTACTTC
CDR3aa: CASSGTSSYEQYF

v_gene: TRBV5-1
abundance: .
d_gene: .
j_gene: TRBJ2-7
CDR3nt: TGCGCCAGCAGCTTGGGGCCCACAGGGTTCTACGAGCAGTACTTC
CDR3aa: CASSLGPTGFYEQYF